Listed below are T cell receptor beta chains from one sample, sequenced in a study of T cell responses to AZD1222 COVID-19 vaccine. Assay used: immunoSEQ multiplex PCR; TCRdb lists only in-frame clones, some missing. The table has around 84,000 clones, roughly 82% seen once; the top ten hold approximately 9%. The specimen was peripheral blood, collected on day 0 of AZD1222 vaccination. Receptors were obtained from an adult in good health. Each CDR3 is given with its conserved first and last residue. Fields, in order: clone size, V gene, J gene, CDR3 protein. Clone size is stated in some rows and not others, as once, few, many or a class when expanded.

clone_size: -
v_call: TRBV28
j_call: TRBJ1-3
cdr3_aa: CASSNPTGAGNTIYF

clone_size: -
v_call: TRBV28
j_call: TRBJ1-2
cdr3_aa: CASSSSRTGGGYTF

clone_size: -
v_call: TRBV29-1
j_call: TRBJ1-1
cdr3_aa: CSAAPGQGIVAEAFF

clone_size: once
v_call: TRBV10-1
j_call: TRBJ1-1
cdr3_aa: CASSRDSMNTEAFF

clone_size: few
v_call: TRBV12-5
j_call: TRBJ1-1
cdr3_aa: CASGLNRDTEAFF

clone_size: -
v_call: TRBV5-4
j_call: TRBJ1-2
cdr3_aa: CASSLAPGNNYGYTF

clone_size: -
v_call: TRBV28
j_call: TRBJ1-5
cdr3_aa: CASTNSNQPQHF

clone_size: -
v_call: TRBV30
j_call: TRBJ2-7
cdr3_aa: CAWSPWTSSYEQYF

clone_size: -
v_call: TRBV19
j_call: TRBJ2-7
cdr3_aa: CASSRTQGADYEQYF

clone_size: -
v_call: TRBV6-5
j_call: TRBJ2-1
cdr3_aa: CASRGLAGLYNEQFF

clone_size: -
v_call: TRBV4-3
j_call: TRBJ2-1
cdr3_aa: CASSQGAGRTYNEQFF

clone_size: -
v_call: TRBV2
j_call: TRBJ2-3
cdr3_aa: CASSDHRPLAGVLDTQYF

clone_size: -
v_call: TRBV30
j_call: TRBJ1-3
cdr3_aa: CAWTRLSGNTIYF

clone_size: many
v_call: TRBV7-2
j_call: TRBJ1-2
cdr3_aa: CASSQQGGVGYTF

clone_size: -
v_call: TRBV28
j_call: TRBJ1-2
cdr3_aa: CASSFGANLGSYGYTF

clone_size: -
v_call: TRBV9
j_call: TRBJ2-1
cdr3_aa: CASSVPGGGSSYNEQFF